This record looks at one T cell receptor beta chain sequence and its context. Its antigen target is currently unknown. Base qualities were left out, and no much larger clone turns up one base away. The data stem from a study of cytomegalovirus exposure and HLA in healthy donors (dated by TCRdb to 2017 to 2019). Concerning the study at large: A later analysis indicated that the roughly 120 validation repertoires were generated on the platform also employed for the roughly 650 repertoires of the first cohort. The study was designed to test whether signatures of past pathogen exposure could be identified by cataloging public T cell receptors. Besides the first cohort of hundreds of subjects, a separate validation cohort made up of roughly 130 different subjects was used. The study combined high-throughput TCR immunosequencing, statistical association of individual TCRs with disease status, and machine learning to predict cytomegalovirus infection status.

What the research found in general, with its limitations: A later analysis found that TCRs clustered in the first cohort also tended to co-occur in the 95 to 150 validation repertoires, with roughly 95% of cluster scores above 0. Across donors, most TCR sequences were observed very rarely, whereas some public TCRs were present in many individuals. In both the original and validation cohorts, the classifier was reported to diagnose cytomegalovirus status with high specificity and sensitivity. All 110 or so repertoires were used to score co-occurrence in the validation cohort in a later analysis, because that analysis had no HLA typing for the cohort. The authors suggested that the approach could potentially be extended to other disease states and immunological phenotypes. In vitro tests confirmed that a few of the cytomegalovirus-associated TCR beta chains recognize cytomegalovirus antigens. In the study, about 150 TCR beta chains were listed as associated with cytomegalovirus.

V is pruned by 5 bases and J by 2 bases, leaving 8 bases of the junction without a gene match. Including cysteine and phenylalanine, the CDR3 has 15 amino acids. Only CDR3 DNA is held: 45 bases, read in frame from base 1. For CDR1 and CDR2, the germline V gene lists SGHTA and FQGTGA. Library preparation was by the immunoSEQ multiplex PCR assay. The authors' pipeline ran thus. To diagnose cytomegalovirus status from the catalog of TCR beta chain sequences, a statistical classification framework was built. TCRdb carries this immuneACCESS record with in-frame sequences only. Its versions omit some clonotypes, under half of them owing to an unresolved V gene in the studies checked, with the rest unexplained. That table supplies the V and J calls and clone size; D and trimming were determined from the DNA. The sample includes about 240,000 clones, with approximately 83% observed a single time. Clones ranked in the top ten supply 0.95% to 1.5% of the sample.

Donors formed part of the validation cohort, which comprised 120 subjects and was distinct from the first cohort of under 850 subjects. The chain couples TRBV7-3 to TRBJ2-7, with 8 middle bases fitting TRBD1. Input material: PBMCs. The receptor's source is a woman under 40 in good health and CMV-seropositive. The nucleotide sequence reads TGTGCCAGCAGCCTTCAGGGGGCAGGGCCCTACGAGCAGTACTTC. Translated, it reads CASSLQGAGPYEQYF.